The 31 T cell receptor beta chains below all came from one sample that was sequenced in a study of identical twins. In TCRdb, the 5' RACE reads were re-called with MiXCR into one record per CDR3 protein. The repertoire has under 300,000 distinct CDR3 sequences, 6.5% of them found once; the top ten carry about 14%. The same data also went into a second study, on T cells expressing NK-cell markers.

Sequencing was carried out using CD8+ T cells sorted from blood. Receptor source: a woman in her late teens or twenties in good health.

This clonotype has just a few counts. This CDR3 is CASSLLRGTGGSEGSPIYF. DNA for the CDR3: TGCGCCAGCAGCCTACTTCGAGGGACAGGGGGATCGGAAGGTTCCCCCATATATTTT. This sequence joins TRBV4-1 and TRBJ1-3, with 11 bases that match TRBD1. V was clipped by 4 bases and J by 11 bases; unmatched bases: 22. The CDR3 is made up of 19 amino acids. The germline gives CDR1 MGHRA, CDR2 YSYEKL.

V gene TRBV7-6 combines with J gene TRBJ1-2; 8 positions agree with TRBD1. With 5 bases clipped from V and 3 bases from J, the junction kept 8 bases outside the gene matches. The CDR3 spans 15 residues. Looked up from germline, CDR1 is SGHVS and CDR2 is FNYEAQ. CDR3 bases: TGTGCCAGCAGCCTCCAGGGGGCTAGGGACTATGGCTACACCTTC. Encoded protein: CASSLQGARDYGYTF.

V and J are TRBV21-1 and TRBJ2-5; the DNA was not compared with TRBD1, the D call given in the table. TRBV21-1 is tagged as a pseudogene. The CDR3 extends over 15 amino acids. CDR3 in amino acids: CASSFGGTEQETQYF. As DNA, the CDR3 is TGTGCCAGCAGCTTTGGAGGGACAGAACAAGAGACCCAGTACTTC.

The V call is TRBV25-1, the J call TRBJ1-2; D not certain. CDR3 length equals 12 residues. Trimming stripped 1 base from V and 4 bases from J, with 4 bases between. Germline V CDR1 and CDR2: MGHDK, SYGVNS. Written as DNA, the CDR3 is TGTGCCAGCAGTGAATTCTTCTATGGCTACACCTTC. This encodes CASSEFFYGYTF.

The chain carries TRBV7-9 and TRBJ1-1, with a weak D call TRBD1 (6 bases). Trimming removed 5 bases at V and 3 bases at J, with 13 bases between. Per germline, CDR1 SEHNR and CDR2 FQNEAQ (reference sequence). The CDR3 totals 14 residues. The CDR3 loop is CASSLGGKYTEAFF. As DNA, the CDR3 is TGTGCCAGCAGCCTAGGGGGGAAGTACACTGAAGCTTTCTTT.

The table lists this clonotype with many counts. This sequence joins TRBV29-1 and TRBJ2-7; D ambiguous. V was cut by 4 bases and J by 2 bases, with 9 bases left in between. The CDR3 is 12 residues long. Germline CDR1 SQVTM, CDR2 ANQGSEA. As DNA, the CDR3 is TGCAGCGTTGCTCAGGCGGCCTACGAGCAGTACTTC. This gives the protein CSVAQAAYEQYF.

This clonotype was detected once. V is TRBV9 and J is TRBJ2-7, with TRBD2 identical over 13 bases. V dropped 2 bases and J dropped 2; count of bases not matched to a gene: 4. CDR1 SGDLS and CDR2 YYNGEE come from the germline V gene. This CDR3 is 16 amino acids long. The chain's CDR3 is CASSVSGTSGAYEQYF. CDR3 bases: TGTGCCAGCAGCGTGTCCGGGACTAGCGGGGCCTACGAGCAGTACTTC. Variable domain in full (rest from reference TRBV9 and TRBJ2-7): DSGVTQTPKHLITATGQRVTLRCSPRSGDLSVYWYQQSLDQGLQFLIQYYNGEERAKGNILERFSAQQFPDLHSELNLSSLELGDSALYFCASSVSGTSGAYEQYFGPGTRLTVT.

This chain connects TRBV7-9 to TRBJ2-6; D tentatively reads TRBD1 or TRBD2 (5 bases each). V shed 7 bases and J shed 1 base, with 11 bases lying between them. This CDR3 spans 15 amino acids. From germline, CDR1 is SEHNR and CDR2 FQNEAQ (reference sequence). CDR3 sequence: CASTPEGSGANVLTF. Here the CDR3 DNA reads TGTGCCAGCACTCCAGAGGGGTCTGGGGCCAACGTCCTGACTTTC. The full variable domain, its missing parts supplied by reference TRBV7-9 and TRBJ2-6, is DTGVSQNPRHKITKRGQNVTFRCDPISEHNRLYWYRQTLGQGPEFLTYFQNEAQLEKSRLLSDRFSAERPKGSFSTLEIQRTEQGDSAMYLCASTPEGSGANVLTFGAGSRLTVL.

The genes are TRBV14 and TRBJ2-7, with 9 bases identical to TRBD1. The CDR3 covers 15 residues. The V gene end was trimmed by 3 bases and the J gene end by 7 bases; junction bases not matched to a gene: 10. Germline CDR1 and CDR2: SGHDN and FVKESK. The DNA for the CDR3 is TGTGCCAGCAGCCACTGGGGACAGGGATCCCAAGAGCAGTACTTC. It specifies CASSHWGQGSQEQYF. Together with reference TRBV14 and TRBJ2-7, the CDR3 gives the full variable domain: EAGVTQFPSHSVIEKGQTVTLRCDPISGHDNLYWYRRVMGKEIKFLLHFVKESKQDESGMPNNRFLAERTGGTYSTLKVQPAELEDSGVYFCASSHWGQGSQEQYFGPGTRLTVT.

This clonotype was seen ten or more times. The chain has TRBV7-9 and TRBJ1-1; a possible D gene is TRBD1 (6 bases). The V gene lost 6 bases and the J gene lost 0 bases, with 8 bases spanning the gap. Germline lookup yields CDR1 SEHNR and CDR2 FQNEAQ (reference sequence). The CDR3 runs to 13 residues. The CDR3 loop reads CASRGQLNTEAFF. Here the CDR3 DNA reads TGTGCCAGCAGAGGACAGTTGAACACTGAAGCTTTCTTT.

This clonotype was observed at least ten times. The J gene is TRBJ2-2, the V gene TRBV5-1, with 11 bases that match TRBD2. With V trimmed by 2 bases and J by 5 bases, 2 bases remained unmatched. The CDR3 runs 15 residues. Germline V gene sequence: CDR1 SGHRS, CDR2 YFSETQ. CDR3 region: CASSLLAGVTGELFF. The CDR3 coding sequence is TGCGCCAGCAGCTTACTAGCGGGAGTGACCGGGGAGCTGTTTTTT.

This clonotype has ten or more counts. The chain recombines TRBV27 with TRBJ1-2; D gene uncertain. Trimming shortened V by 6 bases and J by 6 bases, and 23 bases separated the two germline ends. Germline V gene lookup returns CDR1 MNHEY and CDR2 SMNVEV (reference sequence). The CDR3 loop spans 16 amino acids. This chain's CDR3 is CASSEAGYLEMDGYTF. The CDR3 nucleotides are TGTGCCAGCAGCGAAGCGGGGTATCTCGAAATGGATGGCTACACCTTC.

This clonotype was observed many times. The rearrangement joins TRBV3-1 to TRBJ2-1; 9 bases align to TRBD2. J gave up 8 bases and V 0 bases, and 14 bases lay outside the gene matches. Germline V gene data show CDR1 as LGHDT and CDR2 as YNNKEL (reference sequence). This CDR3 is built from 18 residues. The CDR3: CASSQDSALAGEVDEQFF. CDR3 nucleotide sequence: TGTGCCAGCAGCCAAGATTCCGCTTTAGCGGGAGAAGTCGATGAGCAGTTCTTC.

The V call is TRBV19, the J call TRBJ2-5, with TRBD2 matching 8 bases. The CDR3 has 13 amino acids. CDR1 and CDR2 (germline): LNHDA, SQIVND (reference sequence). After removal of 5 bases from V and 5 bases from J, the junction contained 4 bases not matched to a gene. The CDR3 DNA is TGTGCCAGTAGTCCGGGACTAGAGGAGACCCAGTACTTC. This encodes CASSPGLEETQYF.

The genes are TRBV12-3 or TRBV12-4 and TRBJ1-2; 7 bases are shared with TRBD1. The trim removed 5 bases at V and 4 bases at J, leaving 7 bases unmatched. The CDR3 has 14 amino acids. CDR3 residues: CASSRGQVSYGYTF. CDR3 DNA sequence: TGTGCCAGCAGTCGCGGACAGGTCAGCTATGGCTACACCTTC.

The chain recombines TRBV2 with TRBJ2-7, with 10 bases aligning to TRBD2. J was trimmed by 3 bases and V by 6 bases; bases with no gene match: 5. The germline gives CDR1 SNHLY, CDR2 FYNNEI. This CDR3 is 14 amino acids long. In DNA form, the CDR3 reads TGTGCCAGCAGCGGGGGACTAGCGAACTACGAGCAGTACTTC. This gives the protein CASSGGLANYEQYF.

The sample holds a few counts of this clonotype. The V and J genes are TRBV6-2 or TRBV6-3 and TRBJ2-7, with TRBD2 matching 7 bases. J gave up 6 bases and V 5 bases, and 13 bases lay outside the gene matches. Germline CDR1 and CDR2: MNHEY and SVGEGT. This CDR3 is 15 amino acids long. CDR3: CASSLLSFLAVEQYF. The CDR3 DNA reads TGTGCCAGCAGTCTCCTATCGTTCCTAGCGGTCGAGCAGTACTTC.

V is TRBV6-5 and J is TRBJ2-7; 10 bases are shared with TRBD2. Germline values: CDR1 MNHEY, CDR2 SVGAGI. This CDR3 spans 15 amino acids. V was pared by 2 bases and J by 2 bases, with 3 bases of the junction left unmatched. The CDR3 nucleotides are TGTGCCAGCAGTTACGATGGGACTAGCGCCTACGAGCAGTACTTC. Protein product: CASSYDGTSAYEQYF.

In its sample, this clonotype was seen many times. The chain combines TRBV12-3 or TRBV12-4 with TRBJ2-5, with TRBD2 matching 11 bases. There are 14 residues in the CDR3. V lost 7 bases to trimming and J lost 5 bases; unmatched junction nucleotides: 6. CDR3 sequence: CASKLAGAPETQYF. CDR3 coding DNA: TGTGCCAGCAAACTAGCGGGGGCCCCGGAGACCCAGTACTTC.

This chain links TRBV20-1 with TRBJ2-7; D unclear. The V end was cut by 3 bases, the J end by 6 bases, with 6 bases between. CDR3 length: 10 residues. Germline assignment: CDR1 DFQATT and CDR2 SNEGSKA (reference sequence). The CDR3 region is CSARAGEQYF. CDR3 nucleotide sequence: TGCAGTGCTAGGGCCGGCGAGCAGTACTTC.

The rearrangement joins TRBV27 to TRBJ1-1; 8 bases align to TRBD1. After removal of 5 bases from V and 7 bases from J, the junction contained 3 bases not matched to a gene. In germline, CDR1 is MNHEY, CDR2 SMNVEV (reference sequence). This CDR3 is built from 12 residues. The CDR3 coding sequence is TGTGCCAGCAGTCGACAGGGGCGTGAAGCTTTCTTT. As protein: CASSRQGREAFF.

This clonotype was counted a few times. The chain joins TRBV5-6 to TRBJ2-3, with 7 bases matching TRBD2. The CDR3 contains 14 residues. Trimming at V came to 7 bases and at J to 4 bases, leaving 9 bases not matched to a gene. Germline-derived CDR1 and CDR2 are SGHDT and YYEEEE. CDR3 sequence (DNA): TGTGCCAGCGCCTCTGGGGGGGGAGCAGATACGCAGTATTTT. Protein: CASASGGGADTQYF.

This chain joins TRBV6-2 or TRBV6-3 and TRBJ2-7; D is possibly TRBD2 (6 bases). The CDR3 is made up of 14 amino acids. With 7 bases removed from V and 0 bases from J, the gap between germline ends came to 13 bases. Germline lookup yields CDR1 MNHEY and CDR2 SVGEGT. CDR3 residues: CASNGLLISYEQYF. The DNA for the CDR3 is TGTGCCAGCAACGGACTACTAATCTCCTACGAGCAGTACTTC.

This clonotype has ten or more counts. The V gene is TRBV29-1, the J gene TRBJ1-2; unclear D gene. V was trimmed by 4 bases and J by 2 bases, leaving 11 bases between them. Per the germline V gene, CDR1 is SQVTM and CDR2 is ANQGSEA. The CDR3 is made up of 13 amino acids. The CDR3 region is CSVAHPVNYGYTF. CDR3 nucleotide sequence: TGCAGCGTTGCTCATCCAGTCAACTATGGCTACACCTTC.

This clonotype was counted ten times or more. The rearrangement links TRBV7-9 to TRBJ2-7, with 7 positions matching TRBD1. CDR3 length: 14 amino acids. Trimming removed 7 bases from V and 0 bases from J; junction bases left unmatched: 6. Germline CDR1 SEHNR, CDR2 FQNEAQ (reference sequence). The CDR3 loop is CASNQDRSSYEQYF. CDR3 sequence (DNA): TGTGCCAGCAATCAGGACAGGAGCTCCTACGAGCAGTACTTC.

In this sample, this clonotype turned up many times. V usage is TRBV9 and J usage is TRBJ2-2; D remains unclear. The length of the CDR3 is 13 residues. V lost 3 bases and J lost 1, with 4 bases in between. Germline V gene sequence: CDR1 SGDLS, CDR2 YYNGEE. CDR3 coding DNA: TGTGCCAGCAGCGCCCAGAACACCGGGGAGCTGTTTTTT. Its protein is CASSAQNTGELFF.

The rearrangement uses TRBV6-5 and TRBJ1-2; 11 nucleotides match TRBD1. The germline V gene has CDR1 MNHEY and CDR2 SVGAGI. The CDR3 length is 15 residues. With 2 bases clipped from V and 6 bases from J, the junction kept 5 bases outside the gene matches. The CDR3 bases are TGTGCCAGCAGTTACCGGGGACAGGGGGACCATGGCTACACCTTC. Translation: CASSYRGQGDHGYTF.

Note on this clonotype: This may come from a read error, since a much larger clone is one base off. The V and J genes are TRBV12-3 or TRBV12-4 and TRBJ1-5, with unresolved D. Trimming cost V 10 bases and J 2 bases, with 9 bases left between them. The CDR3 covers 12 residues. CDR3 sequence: CAIGIGNQPQHF. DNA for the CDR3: TGTGCCATCGGGATTGGCAATCAGCCCCAGCATTTT.

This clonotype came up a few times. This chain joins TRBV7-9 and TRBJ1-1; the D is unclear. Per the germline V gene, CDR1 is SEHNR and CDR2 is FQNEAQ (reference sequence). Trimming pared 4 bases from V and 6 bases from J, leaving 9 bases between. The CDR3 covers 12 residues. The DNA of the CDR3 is TGTGCCAGCAGCTCTAGCCGGGCTGAAGCTTTCTTT. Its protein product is CASSSSRAEAFF.

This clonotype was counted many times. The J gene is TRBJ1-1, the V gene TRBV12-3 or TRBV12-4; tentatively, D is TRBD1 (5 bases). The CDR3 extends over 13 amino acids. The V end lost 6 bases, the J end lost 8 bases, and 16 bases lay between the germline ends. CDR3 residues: CASSPGREGEAFF. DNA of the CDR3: TGTGCCAGCAGCCCCGGACGGGAGGGGGAAGCTTTCTTT.

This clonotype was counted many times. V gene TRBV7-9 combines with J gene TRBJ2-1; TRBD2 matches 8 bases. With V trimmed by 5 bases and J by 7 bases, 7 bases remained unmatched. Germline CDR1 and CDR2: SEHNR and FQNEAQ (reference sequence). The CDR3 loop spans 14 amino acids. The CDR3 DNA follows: TGTGCCAGCAGCCGCAGCGGGGGAGGGAATGAGCAGTTCTTC. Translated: CASSRSGGGNEQFF.